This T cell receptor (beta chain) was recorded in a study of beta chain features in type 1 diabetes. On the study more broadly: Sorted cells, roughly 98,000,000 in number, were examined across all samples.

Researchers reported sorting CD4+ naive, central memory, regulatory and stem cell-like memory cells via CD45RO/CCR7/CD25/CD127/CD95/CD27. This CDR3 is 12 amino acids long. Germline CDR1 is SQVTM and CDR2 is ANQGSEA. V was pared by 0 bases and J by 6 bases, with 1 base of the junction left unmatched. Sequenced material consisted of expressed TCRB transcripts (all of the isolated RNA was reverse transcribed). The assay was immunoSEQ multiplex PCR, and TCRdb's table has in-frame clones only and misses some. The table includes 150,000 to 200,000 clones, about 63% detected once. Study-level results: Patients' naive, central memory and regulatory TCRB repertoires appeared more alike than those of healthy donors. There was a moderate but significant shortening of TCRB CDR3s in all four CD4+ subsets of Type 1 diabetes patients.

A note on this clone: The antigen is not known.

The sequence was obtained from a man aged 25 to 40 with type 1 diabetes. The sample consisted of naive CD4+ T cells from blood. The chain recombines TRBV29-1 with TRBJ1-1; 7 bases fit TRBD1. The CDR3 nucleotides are TGCAGCGTTGAAGACAGGGGGTCTGAAGCTTTCTTT. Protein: CSVEDRGSEAFF.